Described below is a single TCR beta chain sequence and its context. This entry comes from a study of T cells in localized non-small cell lung cancer. V was pared by 3 bases and J by 5 bases, with 3 bases of the junction left unmatched. The V gene's germline CDR1 is SGHVS and CDR2 FQNEAQ. This CDR3 has 15 residues. TCRdb's table, derived via immunoSEQ multiplex PCR, lists solely in-frame clones and lacks some. The sample has some 16,000 clones, approximately 89% seen once; the top ten hold 27%. Sequenced here: peripheral blood, sampled before any cancer treatment. The rearrangement joins TRBV7-8 to TRBJ1-5, with 11 bases identical to TRBD1. The origin of this receptor is a female donor older than 55 with stage III squamous cell lung carcinoma. The CDR3 DNA reads TGTGCCAGCAGCTTGGGGACAGGGGGTTATCAGCCCCAGCATTTT. This gives the protein CASSLGTGGYQPQHF.